This entry features one T cell receptor beta chain sequence. Antigen specificity is unknown. A far larger clone is one base from this, pointing to a likely read error. The record originates from a study of T cell responses to AZD1222 COVID-19 vaccine. Study observations and caveats: There were vaccine-associated CD4 TCRs across spike, dominant at 160-218 and 743-854. Repertoire samples came only from after the peak T cell response. Following two doses of AZD1222, Spike-specific TCR breadth and depth rose. Just 6 or 7 AZD1222 recipients were seropositive at baseline.

Germline V gene data show CDR1 as SGHNT and CDR2 as YYREEE (reference sequence). V lost 0 bases and J lost 1, with 7 bases in between. CDR3 length equals 15 residues. Sequenced by immunoSEQ multiplex PCR; TCRdb stores in-frame clones only, minus some. The sample has tens of thousands of clones, 85% to 90% seen once. The clonotype originates from an adult in good health. Here the sequenced sample was peripheral blood, taken on day 0 of MenACWY control vaccination. V gene TRBV5-4 combines with J gene TRBJ2-2; D uncertain. The CDR3 region is CASSLDSVNTGELFF. DNA for the CDR3: TGTGCCAGCAGCTTGGACAGCGTGAACACCGGGGAGCTGTTTTTT. Combining the CDR3 with reference TRBV5-4 and TRBJ2-2 gives the whole variable domain ETGVTQSPTHLIKTRGQQVTLRCSSQSGHNTVSWYQQALGQGPQFIFQYYREEENGRGNFPPRFSGLQFPNYSSELNVNALELDDSALYLCASSLDSVNTGELFFGEGSRLTVL.